The 10 T cell receptor beta chains given below trace back to one sample, sequenced in a study of radiation and T cells in renal cell carcinoma. This sample's time point: blood 2 weeks post-SBRT. The treatment denotes: 15 Gy SBRT to primary tumor, nephrectomy 4 weeks later. Sequencing was performed with immunoSEQ multiplex PCR; in TCRdb, only in-frame clones are kept and a portion is missing. The repertoire includes some 130,000 clones, approximately 80% of them detected once, and around 1.8% sits in the top ten. Here the sequenced sample was blood, taken from a patient whose treatment included radiotherapy and nephrectomy. The receptors were gathered from a woman aged 55-69 years with renal cell carcinoma.

The genes are TRBV10-3 and TRBJ2-5, with 9 bases fitting TRBD2. Germline V gives CDR1 ENHRY, CDR2 SYGVKD. The CDR3 is 16 amino acids. The ends lost 2 bases at V and 1 base at J; junction bases unmatched: 5. DNA for the CDR3: TGTGCCATCAGTGAGGGAAGCGGGAGGCCCCAAGAGACCCAGTACTTC. Translated: CAISEGSGRPQETQYF.

The chain uses TRBV29-1 and TRBJ2-3; the D gene is possibly TRBD2 (5 bases). This CDR3 contains 13 residues. The germline V gene has CDR1 SQVTM and CDR2 ANQGSEA. V gave up 7 bases and J gave up 2 bases, with 13 bases separating them. The CDR3 nucleotides read TGCAGCGCCAGAGGGCTATTCACAGATACGCAGTATTTT. This sequence encodes CSARGLFTDTQYF.

The V and J genes are TRBV7-2 and TRBJ1-3; no clear D gene. CDR1 and CDR2 (germline): SGHTA, FQGNSA. The ends were cut back, 3 bases at V and 0 bases at J, with 9 bases in the middle. CDR3 length: 15 amino acids. The CDR3, as DNA: TGTGCCAGCAGCTTGGACGGAAACTCTGGAAACACCATATATTTT. Protein sequence: CASSLDGNSGNTIYF.

This clone was observed many times. This chain uses TRBV14 with TRBJ1-3, with D unclear. Germline CDR1 and CDR2: SGHDN and FVKESK. V was shortened by 1 base and J by 3 bases, with 7 bases between the two germline ends. The length of the CDR3 is 14 residues. In DNA, the CDR3 is TGTGCCAGCAGCCAAGTTGGGGTTGGAAACACCATATATTTT. This sequence encodes CASSQVGVGNTIYF.

This chain connects TRBV5-8 to TRBJ1-2; D might be TRBD1 (6 bases). CDR3 length: 14 amino acids. Germline V lookup: CDR1 SGHTS, CDR2 YDEGEE. V gave up 4 bases and J gave up 8 bases, with 18 bases separating them. The CDR3: CASSIQGRGVGYTF. CDR3 coding DNA: TGTGCCAGCAGCATACAGGGTAGGGGAGTCGGCTACACCTTC.

This chain joins TRBV7-9 and TRBJ1-1; no clear D gene. V was clipped by 5 bases and J by 1 base, with 11 bases between them. There are 14 residues in the CDR3. Per the germline V gene, CDR1 is SEHNR and CDR2 is FQNEAQ (reference sequence). Here the CDR3 reads CASSLDERNTEAFF. In DNA form, the CDR3 reads TGTGCCAGCAGCCTTGATGAGAGGAACACTGAAGCTTTCTTT.

This clone was recorded a few times. The CDR3 DNA reads as TGTGCCAGTAGTACAGCGGGGGGTTACCTTCAAGAGACCCAGTACTTC. Translation gives CASSTAGGYLQETQYF. V is TRBV19 and J is TRBJ2-5, with 9 bases lining up with TRBD2. J lost 2 bases, V lost 4 bases, and 8 bases had no gene match. Per germline, CDR1 LNHDA and CDR2 SQIVND (reference sequence). This CDR3 contains 16 residues. The full variable domain, its missing parts supplied by reference TRBV19 and TRBJ2-5, is DGGITQSPKYLFRKEGQNVTLSCEQNLNHDAMYWYRQDPGQGLRLIYYSQIVNDFQKGDIAEGYSVSREKKESFPLTVTSAQKNPTAFYLCASSTAGGYLQETQYFGPGTRLLVL.

The V call is TRBV7-9, the J call TRBJ2-7; D assignment may be TRBD1 or TRBD2 (5 bases each). From germline, CDR1 is SEHNR and CDR2 FQNEAQ (reference sequence). Between the trimmed V and J ends, which lost 1 base and 5 bases, there was a span of 12 bases. The CDR3 runs 14 residues. The CDR3 loop is CASSLEAGSHEQYF. Here the CDR3 DNA reads TGTGCCAGCAGCTTAGAAGCAGGGAGTCACGAGCAGTACTTC.

V gene TRBV19 combines with J gene TRBJ2-3; D may be TRBD2 (6 bases). The germline V gene encodes CDR1 LNHDA and CDR2 SQIVND (reference sequence). The CDR3 is made up of 16 amino acids. Trimming cost V 6 bases and J 0 bases, with 16 bases left between them. The CDR3 DNA follows: TGTGCCAGTAGGTCCGGGGCGGGGCTAAGCACAGATACGCAGTATTTT. It codes for CASRSGAGLSTDTQYF.

The rearrangement joins TRBV4-3 to TRBJ2-2; possibly TRBD1 or TRBD2 for D (6 bases each). V dropped 3 bases and J dropped 6 bases, with 11 bases sitting between them. Germline V gene lookup returns CDR1 LGHNA and CDR2 YSLEER. This CDR3 contains 14 residues. The CDR3 coding sequence is TGCGCCAGCAGCCATCGAGGGGGGTCCGGGGAGCTGTTTTTT. Residues: CASSHRGGSGELFF.